This T cell receptor (beta chain) was observed in a study of cytomegalovirus exposure and HLA in healthy donors. This CDR3 has 15 residues. V lost 3 bases to trimming and J lost 6 bases; unmatched junction nucleotides: 8. General study points: The study recorded about 160 TCR beta chains that were cytomegalovirus-associated. Most TCR sequences were uncommon, yet certain public TCRs appeared in many donors.

Points on this clone: Its cognate antigen is unknown.

Only in-frame clones appear in the TCRdb table, and some are missing; sequencing was by immunoSEQ multiplex PCR. The sample includes 200,000 or so clones, about 79% seen only once; the top ten take roughly 13%. The sample comprised PBMCs. The sequence was collected from a woman under 40 in good health and CMV-seropositive. V gene TRBV23-1 combines with J gene TRBJ1-5; 7 bases are a match to TRBD1. TRBV23-1 is known as an ORF, though its function is uncertain. As DNA, the CDR3 is TGCGCCAGCAGTCATAGAGACAGGGAATGTCAGCCCCAGCATTTT. Translating it yields CASSHRDRECQPQHF.